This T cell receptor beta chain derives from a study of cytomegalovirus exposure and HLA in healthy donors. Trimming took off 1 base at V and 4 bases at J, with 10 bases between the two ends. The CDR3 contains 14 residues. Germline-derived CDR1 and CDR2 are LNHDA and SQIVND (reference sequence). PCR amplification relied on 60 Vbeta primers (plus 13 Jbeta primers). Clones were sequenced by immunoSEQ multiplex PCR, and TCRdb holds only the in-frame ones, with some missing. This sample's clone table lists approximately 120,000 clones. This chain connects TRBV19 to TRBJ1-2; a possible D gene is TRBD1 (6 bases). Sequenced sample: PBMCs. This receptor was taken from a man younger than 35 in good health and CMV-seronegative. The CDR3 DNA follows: TGTGCCAGTAGTATAGGTACAGGGCTCTATGGCTACACCTTC. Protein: CASSIGTGLYGYTF.